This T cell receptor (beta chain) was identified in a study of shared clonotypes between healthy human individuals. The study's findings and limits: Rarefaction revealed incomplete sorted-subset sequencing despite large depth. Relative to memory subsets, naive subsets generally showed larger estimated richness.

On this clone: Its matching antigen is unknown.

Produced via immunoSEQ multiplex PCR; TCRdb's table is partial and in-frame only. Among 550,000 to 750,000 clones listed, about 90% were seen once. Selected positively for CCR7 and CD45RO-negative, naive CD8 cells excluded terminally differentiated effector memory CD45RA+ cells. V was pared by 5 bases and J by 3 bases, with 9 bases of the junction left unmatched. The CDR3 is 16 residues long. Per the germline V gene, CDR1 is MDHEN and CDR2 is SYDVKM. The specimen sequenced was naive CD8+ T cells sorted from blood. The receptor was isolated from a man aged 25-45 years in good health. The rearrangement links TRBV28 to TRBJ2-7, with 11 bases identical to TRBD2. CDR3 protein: CASSEPGLAANYEQYF. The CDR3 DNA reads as TGTGCCAGCAGTGAACCGGGACTAGCGGCCAACTACGAGCAGTACTTC.